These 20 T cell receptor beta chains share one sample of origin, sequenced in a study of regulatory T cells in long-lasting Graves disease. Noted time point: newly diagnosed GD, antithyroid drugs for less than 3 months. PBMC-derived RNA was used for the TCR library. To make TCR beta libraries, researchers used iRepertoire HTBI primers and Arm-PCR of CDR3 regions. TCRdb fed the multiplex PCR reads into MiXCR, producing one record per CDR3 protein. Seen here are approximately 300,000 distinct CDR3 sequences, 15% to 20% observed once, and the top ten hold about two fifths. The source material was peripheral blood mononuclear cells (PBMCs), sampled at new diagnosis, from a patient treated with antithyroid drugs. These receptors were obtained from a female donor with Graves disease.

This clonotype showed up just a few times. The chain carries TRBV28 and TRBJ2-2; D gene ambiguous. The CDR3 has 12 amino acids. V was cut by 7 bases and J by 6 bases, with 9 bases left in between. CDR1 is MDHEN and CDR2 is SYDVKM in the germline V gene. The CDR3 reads CASTPYSGELFF. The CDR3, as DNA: TGTGCCAGCACTCCATACTCCGGGGAGCTGTTTTTT.

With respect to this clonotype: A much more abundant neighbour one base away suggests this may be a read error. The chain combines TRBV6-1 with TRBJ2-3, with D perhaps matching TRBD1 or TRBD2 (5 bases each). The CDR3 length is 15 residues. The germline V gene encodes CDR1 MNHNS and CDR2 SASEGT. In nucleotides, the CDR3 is TGTGCCTGCAGTGCGCGCCTGGACGGGGCGGATACGCAGTATTTT. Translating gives CACSARLDGADTQYF.

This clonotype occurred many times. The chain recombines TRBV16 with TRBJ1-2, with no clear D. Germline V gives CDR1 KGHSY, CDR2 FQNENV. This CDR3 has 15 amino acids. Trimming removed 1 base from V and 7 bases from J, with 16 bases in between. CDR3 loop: CASSQLGSVQPGYTF. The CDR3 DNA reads TGTGCCAGCAGCCAATTGGGATCAGTCCAACCTGGCTACACCTTC.

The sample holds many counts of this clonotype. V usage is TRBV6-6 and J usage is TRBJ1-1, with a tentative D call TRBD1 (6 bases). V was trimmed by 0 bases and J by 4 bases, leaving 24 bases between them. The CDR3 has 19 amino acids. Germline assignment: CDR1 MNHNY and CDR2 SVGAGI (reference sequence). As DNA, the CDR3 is TGTGCCAGCAGTTACTCGAGGAGTGAGGTCTGGGGGCAGGGCACTGAAGCTTTCTTT. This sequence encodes CASSYSRSEVWGQGTEAFF.

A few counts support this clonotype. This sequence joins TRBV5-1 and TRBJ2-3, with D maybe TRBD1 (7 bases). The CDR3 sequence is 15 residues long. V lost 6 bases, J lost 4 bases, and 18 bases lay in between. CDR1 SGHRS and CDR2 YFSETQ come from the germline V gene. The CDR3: CASKSPGGQADTQYF. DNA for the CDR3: TGCGCCAGCAAGTCTCCAGGGGGGCAGGCAGATACGCAGTATTTT.

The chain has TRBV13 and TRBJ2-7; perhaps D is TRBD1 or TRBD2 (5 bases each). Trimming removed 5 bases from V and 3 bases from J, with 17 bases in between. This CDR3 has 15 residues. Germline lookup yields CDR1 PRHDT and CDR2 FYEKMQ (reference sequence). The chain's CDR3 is CASSHWQERGYEQYF. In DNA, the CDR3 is TGTGCCAGCAGCCACTGGCAGGAGAGGGGCTACGAGCAGTACTTC. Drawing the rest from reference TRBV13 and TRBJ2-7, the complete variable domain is AAGVIQSPRHLIKEKRETATLKCYPIPRHDTVYWYQQGPGQDPQFLISFYEKMQSDKGSIPDRFSAQQFSDYHSELNMSSLELGDSALYFCASSHWQERGYEQYFGPGTRLTVT.

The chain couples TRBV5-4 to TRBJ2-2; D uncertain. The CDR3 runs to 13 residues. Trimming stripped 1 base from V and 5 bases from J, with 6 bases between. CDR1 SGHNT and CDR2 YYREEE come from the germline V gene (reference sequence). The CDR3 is CASSLSETGELFF. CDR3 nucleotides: TGTGCCAGCAGCTTGTCGGAGACCGGGGAGCTGTTTTTT.

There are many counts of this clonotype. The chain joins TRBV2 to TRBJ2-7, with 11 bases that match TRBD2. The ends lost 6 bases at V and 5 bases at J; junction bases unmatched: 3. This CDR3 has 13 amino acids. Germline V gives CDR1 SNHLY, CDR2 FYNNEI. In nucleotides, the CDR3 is TGTGCCAGCAGGATGACTAGCGGGAACGAGCAGTACTTC. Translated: CASRMTSGNEQYF.

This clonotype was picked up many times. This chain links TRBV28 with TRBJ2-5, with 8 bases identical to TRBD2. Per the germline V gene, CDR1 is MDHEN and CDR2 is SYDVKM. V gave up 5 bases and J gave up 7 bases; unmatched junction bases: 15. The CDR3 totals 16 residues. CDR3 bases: TGTGCCAGCAGTCCCGTCTGGGCGGGAGGCCCCCGGACCCAGTACTTC. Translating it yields CASSPVWAGGPRTQYF.

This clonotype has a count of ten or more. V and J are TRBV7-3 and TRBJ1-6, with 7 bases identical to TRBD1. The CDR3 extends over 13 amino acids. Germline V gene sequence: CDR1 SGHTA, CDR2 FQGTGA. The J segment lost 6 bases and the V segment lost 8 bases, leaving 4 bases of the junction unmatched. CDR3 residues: CASSGDSNSPLHF. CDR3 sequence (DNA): TGTGCCAGCTCAGGGGACAGTAATTCACCCCTCCACTTT.

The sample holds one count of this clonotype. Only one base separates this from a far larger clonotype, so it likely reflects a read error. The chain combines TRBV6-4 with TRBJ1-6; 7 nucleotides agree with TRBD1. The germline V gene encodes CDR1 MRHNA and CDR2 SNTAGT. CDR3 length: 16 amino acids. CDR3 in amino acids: CASKDKTGWLSSPFHF. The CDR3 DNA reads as TGTGCCAGCAAGGATAAGACAGGGTGGTTAAGTTCACCCTTCCACTTT.

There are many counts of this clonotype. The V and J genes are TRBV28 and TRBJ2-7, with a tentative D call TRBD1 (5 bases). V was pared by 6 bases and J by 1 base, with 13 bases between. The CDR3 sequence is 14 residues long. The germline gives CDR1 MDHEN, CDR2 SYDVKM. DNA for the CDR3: TGTGCCAGCAGCGAATCACAGGTATCCTACGAGCAGTACTTC. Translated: CASSESQVSYEQYF.

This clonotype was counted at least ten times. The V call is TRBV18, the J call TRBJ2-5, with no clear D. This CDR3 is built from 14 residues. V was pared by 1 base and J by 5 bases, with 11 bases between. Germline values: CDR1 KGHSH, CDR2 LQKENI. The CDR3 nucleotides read TGTGCCAGCTCACCACTCGGAGACCGGGAGACCCAGTACTTC. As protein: CASSPLGDRETQYF.

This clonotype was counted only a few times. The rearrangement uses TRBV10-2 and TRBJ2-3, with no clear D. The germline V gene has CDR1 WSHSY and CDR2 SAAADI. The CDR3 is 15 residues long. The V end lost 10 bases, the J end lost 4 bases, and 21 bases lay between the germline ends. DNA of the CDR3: TGCGCCATTTTTAACCCCGGTCAGTCTCCAGATACGCAGTATTTT. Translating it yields CAIFNPGQSPDTQYF.

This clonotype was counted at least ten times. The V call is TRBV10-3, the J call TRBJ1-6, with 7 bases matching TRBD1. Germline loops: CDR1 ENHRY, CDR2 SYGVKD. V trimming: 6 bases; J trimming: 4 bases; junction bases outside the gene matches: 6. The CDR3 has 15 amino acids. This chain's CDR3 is CAIRRDSDYNSPLHF. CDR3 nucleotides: TGTGCCATCAGGAGGGACAGTGATTATAATTCACCCCTCCACTTT.

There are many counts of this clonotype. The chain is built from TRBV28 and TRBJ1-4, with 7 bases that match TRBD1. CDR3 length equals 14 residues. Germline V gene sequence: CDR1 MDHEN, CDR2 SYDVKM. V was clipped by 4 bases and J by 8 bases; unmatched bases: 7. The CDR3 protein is CASSYRDRREKLFF. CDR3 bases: TGTGCCAGCAGTTACCGGGACAGAAGAGAAAAACTGTTTTTT.

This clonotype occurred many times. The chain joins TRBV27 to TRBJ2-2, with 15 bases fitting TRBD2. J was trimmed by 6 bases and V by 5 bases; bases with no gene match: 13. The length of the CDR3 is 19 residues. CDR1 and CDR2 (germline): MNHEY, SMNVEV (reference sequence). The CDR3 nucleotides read TGTGCCAGCAGTCCCAAAAGTCCCGGGACTAGCGGGAGGCCCGGGGAGCTGTTTTTT. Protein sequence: CASSPKSPGTSGRPGELFF.

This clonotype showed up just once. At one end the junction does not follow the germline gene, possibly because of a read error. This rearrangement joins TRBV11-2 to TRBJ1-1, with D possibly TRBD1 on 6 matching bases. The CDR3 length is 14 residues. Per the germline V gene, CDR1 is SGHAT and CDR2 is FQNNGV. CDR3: CASSFRQVDTEACF. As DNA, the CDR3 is TGTGCCAGCAGCTTCAGACAGGTCGACACTGAAGCTTGCTTT.

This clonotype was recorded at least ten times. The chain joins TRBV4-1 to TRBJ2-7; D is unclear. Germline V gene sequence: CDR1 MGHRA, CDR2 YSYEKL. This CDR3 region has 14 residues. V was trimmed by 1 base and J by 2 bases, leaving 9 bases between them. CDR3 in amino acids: CASSQVPVTYEQYF. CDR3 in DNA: TGCGCCAGCAGCCAAGTACCGGTGACCTACGAGCAGTACTTC.

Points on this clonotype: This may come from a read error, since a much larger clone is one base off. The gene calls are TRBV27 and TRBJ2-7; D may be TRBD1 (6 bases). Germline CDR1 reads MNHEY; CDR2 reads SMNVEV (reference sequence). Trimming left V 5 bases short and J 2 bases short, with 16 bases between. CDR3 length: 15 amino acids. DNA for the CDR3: TGTGCCAGCAGTCCCCGGACAGTCAGGACCTACGAGCAGTACTTC. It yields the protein CASSPRTVRTYEQYF.